This entry features one TCR beta chain sequence. The length of the CDR3 is 15 residues. CDR1 SGHAT and CDR2 FQNNGV come from the germline V gene. V lost 5 bases to trimming and J lost 2 bases, with 13 bases between them. A second PCR of 7 to 11 cycles used a sample-barcoded 5' primer and a J-beta primer mix. One entry per CDR3 protein, called by TCRdb with MiXCR from the 5' RACE reads. The sample shows 1,500,000 or so distinct CDR3 sequences, roughly 43% of them seen only once. This entry comes from a study of blood T cells in healthy people across ages. The sequenced sample was blood. The sequence derives from a woman in her late teens or twenties in good health. The V call is TRBV11-2, the J call TRBJ1-5; weak D call: TRBD1 (5 bases). The DNA for the CDR3 is TGTGCCAGCAGCCGGGTTCGGGGCGGCAATCAGCCCCAGCATTTT. Its protein product is CASSRVRGGNQPQHF.